This T cell receptor beta chain was recovered during a study of blood T cell repertoires in COVID-19. Libraries were prepared by immunoSEQ multiplex PCR; TCRdb keeps only in-frame clonotypes and omits some of them. The profile shows some 150,000 clones, 60% to 85% of them singletons. This CDR3 has 15 amino acids. Germline values: CDR1 MDHEN, CDR2 SYDVKM. The V segment lost 9 bases and the J segment 8 bases; nucleotides outside the gene matches: 9. This receptor was identified in a man older than 75 with acute or convalescent COVID-19. The chain is built from TRBV28 and TRBJ2-1, with 14 positions matching TRBD2. Material: peripheral blood. The CDR3: CASETSGGGRDEQFF. CDR3 coding DNA: TGTGCCAGTGAGACTAGCGGGGGGGGTAGGGATGAGCAGTTCTTC.